This TCR beta chain was profiled in a study of blood T cell repertoires in COVID-19 (dated by TCRdb to 2020 to 2021). Looking at the study overall: Samples covering the acute and convalescent phases of COVID-19 were provided by collaborators in the United States, Italy and Spain. The prospective study material was composed of cDNA or gDNA derived from T cells, B-cell-depleted T cells, or PBMCs. Deeply sampled blood TCRbeta repertoires from subjects exposed to, actively infected with, or recovered from COVID-19 were included in the dataset. The repertoires were made available in a free public database intended to serve as a resource for research on the immune response to SARS-CoV-2. The samples were drawn from two sources: the first 160 participants of the ongoing ImmuneRACE study, and 1,254 subjects contributed by 6 global collaborators. A de-identified subject ID, COVID-19 status, age in years and sex were almost always included in the sample metadata. Where HLA class I and class II types were available, the types were taken from metadata supplied by the sample provider, not from assay-based typing. What the authors observed across the whole study: How much clinical and demographic metadata was included differed by source and by participant, and the metadata was provided uncurated.

In the prospective study, participants were 18 to 89 years old, resided in fewer than 25 geographic areas of the United States, and were enrolled through a virtual design. In the prospective study, cohorts were assigned on the basis of participant-reported clinical history obtained from a screening survey and a study questionnaire. Recovered participants in ImmuneRACE Cohort 3 were defined as having two consecutive negative NP/OP PCR tests, clearance from a healthcare professional, or resolution of symptoms. Each participant in the prospective study had whole blood, serum and a nasopharyngeal or oropharyngeal swab collected by mobile phlebotomists. Prospective study participants could optionally give additional blood draws and questionnaires over an approximately two-month period. Before DNA extraction, prospective study blood samples were shipped either frozen or at room temperature. CDR1 and CDR2, per the germline V gene, are SGHAT and FQNNGV. There are 16 amino acids in the CDR3, from cysteine to phenylalanine inclusive. The only DNA kept is the CDR3, 48 bases in frame from the first base. Trimming costs V 4 bases and J 2 bases, and their ends lie 15 bases apart.

Details on this clone: Its antigen has not been determined. No clone much larger than this one lies a single base away; base qualities are absent.

TCRbeta CDR3 regions were amplified from genomic DNA by means of the immunoSEQ Assay, a bias-controlled multiplex PCR. Concerning the study's data processing: The number of nucleated cells in each sample was estimated from the amplification of reference gene primers within the assay. Sequence reads were collapsed and filtered to measure the absolute abundance of every unique TCRbeta CDR3 rearrangement. For each sample, productive Simpson clonality was calculated as the square root of Simpson's diversity index over productive rearrangements. Sourced from immuneACCESS, this table was stored by TCRdb with only in-frame sequences that have V and J called. A share of the clones is absent; for the studies checked, an unresolved V gene accounts for under half, and the remainder has no known explanation. The DNA gave D and trimming, while V, J and clone size come from that table. The sample has about 480,000 clones on record, around 89% of them singletons. The ten largest clones add up to roughly 1.9% of the sample.

Sequencing was done on a sample of PBMCs or T cells enriched from blood (not recorded which). This TCR derives from a woman aged 40 to 50 who had recovered from COVID-19. This chain joins TRBV11-2 to TRBJ2-1, and the D gene may be TRBD1, 6 bases matching. The CDR3 in this case is CASSSSSGTTYNEQFF. The nucleotides are TGTGCCAGCAGCTCTTCCTCCGGGACAACCTACAATGAGCAGTTCTTC.